This entry lists 18 T cell receptor beta chains sequenced from one sample in a study of identical twins. TCRdb called the 5' RACE reads again in MiXCR, with one record for every CDR3 protein. The table includes 300,000 to 400,000 distinct CDR3 sequences, 9% detected once. The sequencing input was naive T cells sorted from blood. The source of these receptors is a woman aged 50 to 60 in good health.

This clonotype was found a few times. The chain has TRBV29-1 and TRBJ2-5, with D possibly being TRBD2 (6 bases). CDR1 is SQVTM, CDR2 ANQGSEA, per germline. There are 15 residues in the CDR3. The CDR3 loop is CSASPVASAQETQYF. The CDR3 DNA is TGCAGTGCCTCCCCGGTGGCTAGCGCCCAAGAGACCCAGTACTTC.

This clonotype was picked up a small number of times. The J gene is TRBJ2-2, the V gene TRBV6-4; 8 bases agree with TRBD2. The V segment lost 2 bases and the J segment 5 bases; nucleotides outside the gene matches: 4. CDR3 length equals 15 residues. Germline V gene data show CDR1 as MRHNA and CDR2 as SNTAGT. The CDR3, as DNA: TGTGCCAGCAGTGACAAAAGCGGGAGTACCGGGGAGCTGTTTTTT. Residues: CASSDKSGSTGELFF.

V is TRBV7-9 and J is TRBJ2-7, with 14 bases matching TRBD2. From germline, CDR1 is SEHNR and CDR2 FQNEAQ (reference sequence). J was trimmed by 5 bases and V by 5 bases; bases with no gene match: 2. CDR3 length equals 14 residues. The CDR3 spells CASSRGLAGDEQYF. CDR3 DNA: TGTGCCAGCAGCCGGGGACTAGCGGGAGACGAGCAGTACTTC.

The count of this clonotype is one. This sequence may be a read error, since a much larger clone differs from it by one base. J is TRBJ2-5 and V is TRBV12-3 or TRBV12-4; maybe TRBD1 (5 bases). V shed 1 base and J shed 5 bases, with 11 bases lying between them. The CDR3 contains 14 residues. The CDR3 here is CASSLVGKGETQYF. As DNA, the CDR3 is TGTGCCAGCAGTTTAGTGGGCAAGGGGGAGACCCAGTACTTC.

This clonotype was seen a handful of times. The J gene is TRBJ1-1, the V gene TRBV29-1, with a possible D match to TRBD1 (6 bases). This CDR3 has 15 amino acids. CDR1 SQVTM and CDR2 ANQGSEA come from the germline V gene. Trimming cost V 0 bases and J 0 bases, with 11 bases left between them. The DNA for the CDR3 is TGCAGCGTTGAAGATTGGGGGGCTTTGAACACTGAAGCTTTCTTT. As protein: CSVEDWGALNTEAFF.

Many counts were recorded for this clonotype. The chain combines TRBV25-1 with TRBJ2-3; D gene uncertain. In germline, CDR1 is MGHDK, CDR2 SYGVNS. The CDR3 has 14 residues. V gave up 3 bases and J gave up 5 bases, with 12 bases separating them. CDR3 sequence (DNA): TGTGCCAGCAGTGACAACCGGTGGGGAGATACGCAGTATTTT. It is translated as CASSDNRWGDTQYF.

This clonotype showed up just a few times. This sequence joins TRBV24-1 and TRBJ2-1; 11 nucleotides match TRBD2. The germline V gene has CDR1 KGHDR and CDR2 SFDVKD. The CDR3 loop spans 15 amino acids. Trimming took 3 bases from V and 6 from J; bases not matched to a gene: 3. The CDR3 DNA reads TGTGCCACCAGTGATCCCACTAGCGGGGGCAATGAGCAGTTCTTC. The encoded protein is CATSDPTSGGNEQFF.

This clonotype was found a few times. The chain joins TRBV3-1 to TRBJ2-3; D uncertain. V was cut by 1 base and J by 3 bases, with 14 bases left in between. Germline-derived CDR1 and CDR2 are LGHDT and YNNKEL (reference sequence). The CDR3 is 16 amino acids. DNA of the CDR3: TGTGCCAGCAGCCAAGCTGCGCCAGCAAGTACAGATACGCAGTATTTT. Its translation: CASSQAAPASTDTQYF.

The chain carries TRBV4-1 and TRBJ2-7; the match to TRBD2 covers 12 bases. Per the germline V gene, CDR1 is MGHRA and CDR2 is YSYEKL. Trimming removed 1 base from V and 5 bases from J; junction bases left unmatched: 0. The CDR3 has 14 amino acids. For the CDR3, the DNA is TGCGCCAGCAGCCAAGGGACTAGCGGGAACGAGCAGTACGTC. It encodes CASSQGTSGNEQYV.

This clonotype showed up many times. The rearrangement links TRBV3-1 to TRBJ2-3, with 12 bases identical to TRBD2. The CDR3 runs 15 residues. Unmatched junction bases numbered 4, after V lost 3 bases and J lost 6 bases. Germline lookup yields CDR1 LGHDT and CDR2 YNNKEL (reference sequence). CDR3 nucleotide sequence: TGTGCCAGCAGCCAGGATGGACTAGCGGGGGATACGCAGTATTTT. As protein: CASSQDGLAGDTQYF.

The table lists this clonotype with many counts. This chain connects TRBV6-5 to TRBJ1-1; the match to TRBD1 covers 7 bases. V shed 2 bases and J 1 base; nucleotides not matched to a gene: 1. CDR3 length: 14 amino acids. CDR1 MNHEY and CDR2 SVGAGI come from the germline V gene. CDR3 protein: CASSYGTANTEAFF. The CDR3 coding sequence is TGTGCCAGCAGTTACGGGACAGCGAACACTGAAGCTTTCTTT.

The chain links TRBV2 to TRBJ1-1, with 10 bases identical to TRBD1. The CDR3 runs 16 residues. Trimming took 7 bases from V and 6 from J; bases not matched to a gene: 14. Germline V lookup: CDR1 SNHLY, CDR2 FYNNEI. The CDR3 DNA follows: TGTGCCAGCATTCGGGACAGGGGAGCCCGCTTGTCTGAAGCTTTCTTT. Amino acids: CASIRDRGARLSEAFF. The whole variable domain, filled in from reference TRBV2 and TRBJ1-1, reads EPEVTQTPSHQVTQMGQEVILRCVPISNHLYFYWYRQILGQKVEFLVSFYNNEISEKSEIFDDQFSVERPDGSNFTLKIRSTKLEDSAMYFCASIRDRGARLSEAFFGQGTRLTVV.

This sequence joins TRBV10-2 and TRBJ2-1; D is undetermined. Germline CDR1 and CDR2: WSHSY and SAAADI. V was pared by 4 bases and J by 0 bases, with 10 bases between. CDR3 size: 15 residues. The CDR3 sequence: CASSVRISSYNEQFF. The CDR3 region has the DNA TGCGCCAGCAGTGTTCGGATAAGCTCCTACAATGAGCAGTTCTTC.

This clonotype has just a few counts. The gene calls are TRBV12-3 or TRBV12-4 and TRBJ1-5, with D possibly being TRBD1 (5 bases). CDR3 length equals 16 residues. Trimming shortened V by 3 bases and J by 6 bases, and 18 bases separated the two germline ends. In nucleotides, the CDR3 is TGTGCCAGCAGTTTTGATGCAGGGCAACGGAGTCAGCCCCAGCATTTT. This sequence encodes CASSFDAGQRSQPQHF.

The chain employs TRBV15 and TRBJ2-5; D tentatively fits TRBD1 or TRBD2 (5 bases each). From germline, CDR1 is LNHNV and CDR2 YYDKDF (reference sequence). This CDR3 is built from 16 residues. V was clipped by 0 bases and J by 3 bases, with 14 bases between them. In DNA form, the CDR3 reads TGTGCCACCAGCAGAGAGGGGGTACCGGGTGAAGAGACCCAGTACTTC. This translates into CATSREGVPGEETQYF.

J is TRBJ2-3 and V is TRBV5-1; the match to TRBD2 covers 9 bases. Unmatched junction bases numbered 10, after V lost 6 bases and J lost 2 bases. Germline values: CDR1 SGHRS, CDR2 YFSETQ. The CDR3 runs to 16 residues. The CDR3, as DNA: TGCGCCAGCACCCCAGCGGGAGGCGGACCCACAGATACGCAGTATTTT. Amino acid sequence: CASTPAGGGPTDTQYF.

The J gene is TRBJ2-1, the V gene TRBV7-9, with 12 bases identical to TRBD2. Germline V gene data show CDR1 as SEHNR and CDR2 as FQNEAQ (reference sequence). The V and J ends lost 10 bases and 7 bases, in that order; junction bases with no gene match: 8. CDR3 size: 14 residues. The CDR3 sequence is CATKRLAGVNEQFF. The CDR3 DNA sequence: TGTGCCACGAAGAGACTAGCGGGAGTGAATGAGCAGTTCTTC.

A few counts support this clonotype. V usage is TRBV7-6 and J usage is TRBJ2-7, with D perhaps being TRBD1 or TRBD2 (5 bases each). The germline gives CDR1 SGHVS, CDR2 FNYEAQ. V lost 0 bases to trimming and J lost 2 bases, with 14 bases between them. This CDR3 contains 16 residues. The CDR3 is CASSLALGEGPYEQYF. The CDR3 coding sequence is TGTGCCAGCAGCTTAGCTCTAGGTGAGGGGCCCTACGAGCAGTACTTC.